This TCR beta chain was captured in a study of cytomegalovirus exposure and HLA in healthy donors. Whole-study context: Ancestry clustering placed 81% of roughly 410 genotyped donors in the Caucasian-associated cluster. Study-wide results and caveats: Near-uniform donor sequencing depth was presumed by presence/absence analyses. A later analysis by the authors found several of the most significant clusters apparently linked to common viral pathogens.

PCR primers comprised 60 Vbeta and 13 Jbeta primers. Clones were sequenced by immunoSEQ multiplex PCR, and TCRdb holds only the in-frame ones, with some missing. The table includes about 220,000 clones, roughly 84% detected once. This clone was seen more than once but under ten times. The antigen is not known. Germline CDR1 reads MNHNY; CDR2 reads SVGAGI (reference sequence). Trimming removed 7 bases at V and 11 bases at J, with 20 bases between. The CDR3 spans 13 residues. The clonotype was recovered from a boy between 2 and 10 years old in good health and CMV-seronegative. What was sequenced was PBMCs. The chain recombines TRBV6-6 with TRBJ1-1, with a possible D match to TRBD1 (6 bases). The CDR3 loop reads CASIEGGTGWAFF. DNA for the CDR3: TGTGCCAGCATCGAAGGGGGTACGGGGTGGGCTTTCTTT.